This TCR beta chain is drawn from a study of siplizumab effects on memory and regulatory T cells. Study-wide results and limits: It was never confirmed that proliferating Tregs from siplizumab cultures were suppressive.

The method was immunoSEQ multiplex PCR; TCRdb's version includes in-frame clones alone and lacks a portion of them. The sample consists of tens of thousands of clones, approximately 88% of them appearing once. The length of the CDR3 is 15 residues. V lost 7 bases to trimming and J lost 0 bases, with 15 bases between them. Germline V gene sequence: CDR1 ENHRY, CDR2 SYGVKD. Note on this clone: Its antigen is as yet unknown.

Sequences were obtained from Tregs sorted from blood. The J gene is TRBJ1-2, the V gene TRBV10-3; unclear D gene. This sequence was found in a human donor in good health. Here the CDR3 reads CAITIRSDSNYGYTF. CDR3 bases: TGTGCCATCACCATCCGGTCAGATTCTAACTATGGCTACACCTTC.